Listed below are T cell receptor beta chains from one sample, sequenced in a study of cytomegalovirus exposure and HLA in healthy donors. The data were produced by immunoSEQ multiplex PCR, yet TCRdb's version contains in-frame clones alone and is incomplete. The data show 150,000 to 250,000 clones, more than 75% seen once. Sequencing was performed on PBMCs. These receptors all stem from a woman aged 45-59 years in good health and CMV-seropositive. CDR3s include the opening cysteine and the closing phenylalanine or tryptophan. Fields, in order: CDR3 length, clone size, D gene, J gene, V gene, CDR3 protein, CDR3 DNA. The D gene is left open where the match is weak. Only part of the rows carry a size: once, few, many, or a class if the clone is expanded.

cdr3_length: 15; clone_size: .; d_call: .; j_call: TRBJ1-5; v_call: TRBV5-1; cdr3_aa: CASSPPWRGDQPQHF; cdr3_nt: TGCGCCAGCAGCCCCCCGTGGAGGGGTGATCAGCCCCAGCATTTT
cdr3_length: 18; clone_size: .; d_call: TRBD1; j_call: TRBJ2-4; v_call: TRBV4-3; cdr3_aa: CASSQRTGLTLAKNSQYF; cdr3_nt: TGCGCCAGCAGCCAGCGGACAGGACTTACTCTAGCCAAAAACAGTCAGTACTTC
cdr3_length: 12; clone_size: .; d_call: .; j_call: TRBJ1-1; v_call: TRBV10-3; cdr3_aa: CAISESLGEAFF; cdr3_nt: TGTGCCATCAGTGAGTCGCTCGGTGAAGCTTTCTTT
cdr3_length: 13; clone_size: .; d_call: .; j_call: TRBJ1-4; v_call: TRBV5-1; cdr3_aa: CASSSQINEKLFF; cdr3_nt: TGCGCCAGCAGCTCTCAGATTAATGAAAAACTGTTTTTT
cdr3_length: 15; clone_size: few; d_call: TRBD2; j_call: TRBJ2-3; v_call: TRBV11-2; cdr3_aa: CASSLTSGRADTQYF; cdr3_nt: TGTGCCAGCAGCTTGACTAGCGGACGCGCAGATACGCAGTATTTT
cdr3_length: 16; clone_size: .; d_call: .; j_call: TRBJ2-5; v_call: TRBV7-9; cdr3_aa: CASSPLEFLGGETQYF; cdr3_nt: TGTGCCAGCAGCCCATTAGAGTTCCTTGGGGGGGAGACCCAGTACTTC
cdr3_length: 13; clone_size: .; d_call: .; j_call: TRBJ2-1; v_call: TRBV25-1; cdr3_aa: CASSEYSNVEQFF; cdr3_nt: TGTGCCAGCAGTGAATATAGCAACGTCGAGCAGTTCTTC
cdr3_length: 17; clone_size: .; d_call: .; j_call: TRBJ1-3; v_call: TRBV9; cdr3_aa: CASSLSPGRSSGNTIYF; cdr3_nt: TGTGCCAGCAGCCTAAGCCCCGGTCGAAGCTCTGGAAACACCATATATTTT
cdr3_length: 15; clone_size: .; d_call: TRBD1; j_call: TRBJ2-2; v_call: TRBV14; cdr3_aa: CASRRTGPFTGELFF; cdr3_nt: TGTGCCAGCAGAAGGACAGGGCCCTTCACCGGGGAGCTGTTTTTT
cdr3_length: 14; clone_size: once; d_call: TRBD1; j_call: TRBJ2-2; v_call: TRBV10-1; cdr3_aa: CASSPGQGPGELFF; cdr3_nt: TGCGCCAGCAGTCCGGGACAGGGGCCCGGGGAGCTGTTTTTT
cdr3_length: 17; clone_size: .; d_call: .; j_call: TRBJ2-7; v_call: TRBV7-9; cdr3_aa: CASSLMVGRSSSYEQYF; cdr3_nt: TGTGCCAGCAGCTTAATGGTAGGGAGATCGAGCTCCTACGAGCAGTACTTC
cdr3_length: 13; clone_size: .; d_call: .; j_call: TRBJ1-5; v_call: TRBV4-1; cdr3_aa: CASSQDRNQPQHF; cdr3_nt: TGCGCCAGCAGCCAAGACAGAAATCAGCCCCAGCATTTT
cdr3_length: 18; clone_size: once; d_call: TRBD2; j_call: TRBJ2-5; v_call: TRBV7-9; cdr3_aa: CASSEGLAGVLAQETQYF; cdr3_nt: TGTGCCAGCAGCGAGGGACTAGCGGGAGTATTAGCTCAAGAGACCCAGTACTTC
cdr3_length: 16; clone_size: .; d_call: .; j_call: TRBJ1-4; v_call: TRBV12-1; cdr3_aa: CASSTYTGGLGEKLFF; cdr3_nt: TGTGCCAGCAGCACCTACACAGGGGGCTTGGGTGAAAAACTGTTTTTT
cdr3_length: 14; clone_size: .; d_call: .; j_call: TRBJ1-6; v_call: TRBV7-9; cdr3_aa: CASHRVRESSPLHF; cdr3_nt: TGTGCCAGCCACAGGGTCAGGGAAAGTTCACCCCTCCACTTT
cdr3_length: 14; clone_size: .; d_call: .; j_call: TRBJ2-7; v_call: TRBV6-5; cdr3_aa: CASSYSQGSYEQYF; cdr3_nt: TGTGCCAGCAGTTACTCCCAGGGTTCCTACGAGCAGTACTTC
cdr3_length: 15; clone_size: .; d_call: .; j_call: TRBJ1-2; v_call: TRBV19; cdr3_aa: CASGPQEGVISGYTF; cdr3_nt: TGTGCCAGTGGTCCGCAGGAAGGGGTTATCTCTGGCTACACCTTC
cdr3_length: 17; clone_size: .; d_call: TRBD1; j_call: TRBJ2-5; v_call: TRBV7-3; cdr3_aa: CASSAHLPTGSQETQYF; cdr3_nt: TGTGCCAGCAGCGCGCATCTCCCGACAGGGAGTCAAGAGACCCAGTACTTC
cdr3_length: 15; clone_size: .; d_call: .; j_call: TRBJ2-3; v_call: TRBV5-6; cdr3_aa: CASSLDSPSTDTQYF; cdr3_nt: TGTGCCAGCAGCTTAGACTCCCCGAGCACAGATACGCAGTATTTT
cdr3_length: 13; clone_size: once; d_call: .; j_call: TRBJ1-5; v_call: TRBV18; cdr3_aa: CASSPSGDQPQHF; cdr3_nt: TGTGCCAGCTCACCATCAGGGGATCAGCCCCAGCATTTT
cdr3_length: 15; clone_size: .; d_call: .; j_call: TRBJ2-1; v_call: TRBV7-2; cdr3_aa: CASSFGLLVYNEQFF; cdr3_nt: TGTGCCAGCAGCTTCGGTTTACTCGTCTACAATGAGCAGTTCTTC
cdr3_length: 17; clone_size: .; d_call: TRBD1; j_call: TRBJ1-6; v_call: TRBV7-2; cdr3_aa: CASSHPPTGEPRVPLHF; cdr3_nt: TGTGCCAGCAGCCATCCTCCGACAGGGGAGCCTAGGGTACCCCTCCACTTT
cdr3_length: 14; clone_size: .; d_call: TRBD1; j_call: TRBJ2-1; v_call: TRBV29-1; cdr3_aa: CSGARTGAYNEQFF; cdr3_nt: TGCAGCGGAGCTCGGACAGGAGCCTACAATGAGCAGTTCTTC
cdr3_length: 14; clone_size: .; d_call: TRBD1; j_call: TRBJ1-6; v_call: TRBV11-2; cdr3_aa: CASSRDRYNSPLHF; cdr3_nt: TGTGCCAGCAGTCGGGACAGATATAATTCACCCCTCCACTTT
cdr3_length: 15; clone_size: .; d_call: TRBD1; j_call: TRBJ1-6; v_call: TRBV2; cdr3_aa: CASRPTGGLNSPLHF; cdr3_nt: TGTGCCAGCAGACCCACAGGGGGGCTTAATTCACCCCTCCACTTT
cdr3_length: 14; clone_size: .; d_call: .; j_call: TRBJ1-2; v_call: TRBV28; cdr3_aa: CASSKTGIDYGYTF; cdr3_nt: TGTGCCAGCAGCAAAACAGGGATCGACTATGGCTACACCTTC
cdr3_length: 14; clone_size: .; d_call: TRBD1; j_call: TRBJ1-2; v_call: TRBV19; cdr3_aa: CASRETGGKEGYTF; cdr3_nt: TGTGCCAGTAGAGAGACAGGGGGAAAGGAAGGCTACACCTTC
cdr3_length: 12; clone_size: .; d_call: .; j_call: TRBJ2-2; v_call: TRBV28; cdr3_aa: CASRQNTGELFF; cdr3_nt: TGTGCCAGCAGACAGAACACCGGGGAGCTGTTTTTT
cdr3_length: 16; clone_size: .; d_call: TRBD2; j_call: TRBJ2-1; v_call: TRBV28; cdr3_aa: CASNLSGTSAYNEQFF; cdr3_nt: TGTGCCAGCAACCTATCCGGGACTAGCGCTTACAATGAGCAGTTCTTC
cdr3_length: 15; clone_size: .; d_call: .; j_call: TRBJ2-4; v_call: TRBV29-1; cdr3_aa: CSVEDPLAELNSQYF; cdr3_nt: TGCAGCGTTGAAGATCCGCTAGCCGAGCTAAACAGTCAGTACTTC
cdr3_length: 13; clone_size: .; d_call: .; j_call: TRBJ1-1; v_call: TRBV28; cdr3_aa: CASSLVQAPEAFF; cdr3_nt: TGTGCCAGCAGTTTGGTCCAGGCCCCTGAAGCTTTCTTT
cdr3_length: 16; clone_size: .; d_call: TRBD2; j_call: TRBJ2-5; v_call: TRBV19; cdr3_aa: CASSTQWIGGGETQYF; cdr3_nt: TGTGCCAGTAGTACCCAATGGATCGGGGGAGGGGAGACCCAGTACTTC
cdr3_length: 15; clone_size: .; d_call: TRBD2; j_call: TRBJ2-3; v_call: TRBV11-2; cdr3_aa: CASNIGGLVTDTQYF; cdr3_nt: TGTGCCAGCAACATAGGGGGACTAGTAACAGATACGCAGTATTTT
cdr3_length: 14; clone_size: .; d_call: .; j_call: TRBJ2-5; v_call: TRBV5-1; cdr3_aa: CASSVTSFSETQYF; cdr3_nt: TGCGCCAGCAGCGTCACTAGCTTTTCAGAGACCCAGTACTTC
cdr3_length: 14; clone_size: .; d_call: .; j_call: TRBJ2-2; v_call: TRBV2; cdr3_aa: CASSFLETAGELFF; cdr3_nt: TGTGCCAGCAGCTTTCTCGAAACGGCCGGGGAGCTGTTTTTT
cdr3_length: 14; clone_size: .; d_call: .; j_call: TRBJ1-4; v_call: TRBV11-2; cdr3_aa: CASSSRPGNEKLFF; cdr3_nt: TGTGCCAGCAGCTCCCGACCAGGGAATGAAAAACTGTTTTTT
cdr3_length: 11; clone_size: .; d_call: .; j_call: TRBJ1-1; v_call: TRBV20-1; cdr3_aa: CSPKLNTEAFF; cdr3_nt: TGCAGTCCAAAGCTGAACACTGAAGCTTTCTTT
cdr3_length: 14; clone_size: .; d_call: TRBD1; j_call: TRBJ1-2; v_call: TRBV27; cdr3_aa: CASSLSPGQGGYTF; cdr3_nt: TGTGCCAGCAGTTTATCACCGGGACAGGGAGGCTACACCTTC
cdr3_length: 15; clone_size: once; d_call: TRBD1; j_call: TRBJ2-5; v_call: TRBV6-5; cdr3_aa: CASSYSRGGEETQYF; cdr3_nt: TGTGCCAGCAGTTACTCGAGAGGGGGCGAGGAGACCCAGTACTTC
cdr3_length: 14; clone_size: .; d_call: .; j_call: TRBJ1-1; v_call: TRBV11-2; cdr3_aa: CASSLGDRNTEAFF; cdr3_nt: TGTGCCAGCAGCTTAGGCGACAGGAACACTGAAGCTTTCTTT
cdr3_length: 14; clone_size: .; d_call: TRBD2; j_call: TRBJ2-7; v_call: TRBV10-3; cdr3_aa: CAMGPRGGSYEQYF; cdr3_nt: TGTGCCATGGGCCCGCGGGGGGGCTCCTACGAGCAGTACTTC
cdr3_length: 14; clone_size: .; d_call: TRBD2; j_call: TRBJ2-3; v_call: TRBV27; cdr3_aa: CASSFASGLDTQYF; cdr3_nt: TGTGCCAGCAGTTTTGCTAGCGGGTTGGATACGCAGTATTTT
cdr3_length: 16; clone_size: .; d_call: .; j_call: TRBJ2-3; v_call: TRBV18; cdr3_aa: CASSPQWQGNSDTQYF; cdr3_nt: TGTGCCAGCTCACCACAGTGGCAGGGGAATTCGGATACGCAGTATTTT
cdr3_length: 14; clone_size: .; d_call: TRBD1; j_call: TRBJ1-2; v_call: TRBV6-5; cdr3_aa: CATKRGQGAFGYTF; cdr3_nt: TGTGCCACTAAACGGGGACAGGGGGCTTTTGGCTACACCTTC
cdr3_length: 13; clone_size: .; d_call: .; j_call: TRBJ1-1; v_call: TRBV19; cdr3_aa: CASTLQGNTEAFF; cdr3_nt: TGTGCCAGTACCCTACAGGGGAACACTGAAGCTTTCTTT
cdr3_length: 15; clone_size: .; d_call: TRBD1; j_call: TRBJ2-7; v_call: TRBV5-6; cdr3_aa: CASSLGDRVDYEQYF; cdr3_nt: TGTGCCAGCAGCTTGGGGGACAGGGTAGACTACGAGCAGTACTTC
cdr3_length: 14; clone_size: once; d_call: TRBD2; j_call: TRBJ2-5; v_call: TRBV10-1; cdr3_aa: CASSVRGGPETQYF; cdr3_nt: TGCGCCAGCAGTGTGCGGGGGGGGCCAGAGACCCAGTACTTC
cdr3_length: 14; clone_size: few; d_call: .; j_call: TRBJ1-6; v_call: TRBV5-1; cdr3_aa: CASSSGTTGSPLHF; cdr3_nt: TGCGCCAGCAGCTCCGGGACAACAGGTTCACCCCTCCACTTT
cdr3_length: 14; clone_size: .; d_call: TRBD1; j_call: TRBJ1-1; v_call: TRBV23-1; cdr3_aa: CASENRGLDTEAFF; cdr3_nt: TGCGCCAGCGAAAACAGGGGGCTGGACACTGAAGCTTTCTTT
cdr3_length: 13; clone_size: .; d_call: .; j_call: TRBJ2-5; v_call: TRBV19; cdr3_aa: CASSIGQKETQYF; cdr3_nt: TGTGCCAGTAGTATAGGACAGAAAGAGACCCAGTACTTC
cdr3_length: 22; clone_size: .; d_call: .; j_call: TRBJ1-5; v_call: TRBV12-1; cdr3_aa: CASSFPTFPPGQGRGGNQPQHF; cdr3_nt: TGTGCCAGCAGCTTCCCAACTTTTCCACCGGGACAGGGGCGAGGCGGCAATCAGCCCCAGCATTTT